These 23 T cell receptor beta chains were all obtained from the same sample, sequenced in a study of CD4 T cells in relation to SARS-CoV-2 and coronaviruses. For these TCRs, the target antigens are not known. Only in-frame clones appear in the TCRdb table, and some are missing; sequencing was by immunoSEQ multiplex PCR. Here the sample spans 35,000 or so clones, approximately 80% being singletons. Material for sequencing was naive CD4+ T cells from PBMCs, cultured in vitro. Specified subset: naive CD4+ T cells isolated by negative enrichment. These receptors originate from an adult with COVID-19.

The chain joins TRBV19 to TRBJ2-3; maybe TRBD2 (6 bases). Germline V gene sequence: CDR1 LNHDA, CDR2 SQIVND (reference sequence). CDR3 length: 14 residues. Trimming stripped 7 bases from V and 5 bases from J, with 16 bases between. The CDR3 protein is CASTKDGGEDTQYF. CDR3 in DNA: TGTGCCAGTACGAAGGACGGCGGGGAAGATACGCAGTATTTT.

J is TRBJ2-5 and V is TRBV28; TRBD2 matches at 8 bases. Germline CDR1 MDHEN, CDR2 SYDVKM. The CDR3 is made up of 16 amino acids. V lost 5 bases to trimming and J lost 6 bases; unmatched junction nucleotides: 14. CDR3 region: CASSAPEAGVWKTQYF. CDR3 nucleotide sequence: TGTGCCAGCAGTGCCCCCGAAGCGGGAGTCTGGAAGACCCAGTACTTC.

This chain connects TRBV24-1 to TRBJ2-3; TRBD1 matches 8 bases. The CDR3 has 15 residues. Looked up from germline, CDR1 is KGHDR and CDR2 is SFDVKD. Unmatched junction bases numbered 4, after V lost 4 bases and J lost 2 bases. CDR3 DNA: TGTGCCACCAGTGACCGGGGACAGGCCACAGATACGCAGTATTTT. The encoded protein is CATSDRGQATDTQYF.

This chain links TRBV5-1 with TRBJ2-5; tentative D call: TRBD1 (6 bases). The CDR3 runs to 15 residues. Trimming removed 0 bases at V and 0 bases at J, with 9 bases between. The germline CDR1 and CDR2 sequences are SGHRS and YFSETQ. The CDR3 sequence: CASSLADRNQETQYF. The CDR3 region has the DNA TGCGCCAGCAGCTTGGCGGACAGAAACCAAGAGACCCAGTACTTC. The full variable domain, with the rest looked up from reference TRBV5-1 and TRBJ2-5, is KAGVTQTPRYLIKTRGQQVTLSCSPISGHRSVSWYQQTPGQGLQFLFEYFSETQRNKGNFPGRFSGRQFSNSRSEMNVSTLELGDSALYLCASSLADRNQETQYFGPGTRLLVL.

The chain couples TRBV5-4 to TRBJ2-1, with 9 nucleotides matching TRBD2. This CDR3 contains 15 residues. Germline CDR1 is SGHNT and CDR2 is YYREEE (reference sequence). Germline trimming cut 0 bases from V and 7 bases from J; bases unmatched to any gene: 5. The CDR3 nucleotides are TGTGCCAGCAGCTTGGGGGCGGGAGGGATTAATGAGCAGTTCTTC. This encodes CASSLGAGGINEQFF.

The chain recombines TRBV19 with TRBJ2-5; D not resolved. Germline V gene data show CDR1 as LNHDA and CDR2 as SQIVND (reference sequence). There are 14 residues in the CDR3. Trimming stripped 4 bases from V and 6 bases from J, with 15 bases between. As DNA, the CDR3 is TGTGCCAGTAGTACAAACGACCGTTCACAGACCCAGTACTTC. This translates into CASSTNDRSQTQYF.

The gene calls are TRBV28 and TRBJ1-5; D gene uncertain. The CDR3 contains 12 residues. Germline CDR1 MDHEN, CDR2 SYDVKM. V lost 7 bases and J lost 6, with 10 bases in between. CDR3 region: CASTEGTQPQHF. CDR3 DNA sequence: TGTGCCAGCACCGAAGGTACTCAGCCCCAGCATTTT.

This chain links TRBV4-1 with TRBJ1-2; TRBD1 agrees at 7 bases. V dropped 3 bases and J dropped 5; count of bases not matched to a gene: 9. Per germline, CDR1 MGHRA and CDR2 YSYEKL. The CDR3 consists of 15 residues. CDR3 sequence: CASSQENRGWYGYTF. The CDR3 DNA reads as TGCGCCAGCAGCCAGGAAAACAGGGGTTGGTATGGCTACACCTTC.

This clone was seen only a few times. The gene calls are TRBV5-4 and TRBJ2-7; 8 positions match TRBD2. CDR3 length: 16 residues. The V gene's germline CDR1 is SGHNT and CDR2 YYREEE (reference sequence). The trim removed 5 bases at V and 0 bases at J, leaving 10 bases unmatched. The CDR3 here is CASSKTSGSSSYEQYF. The DNA for the CDR3 is TGTGCCAGCAGTAAAACTAGCGGCAGTTCCTCCTACGAGCAGTACTTC.

The CDR3 nucleotides are TGTGCCAGCAGTGTATTGGCGGGACTAGCGGGAAACACAGATACGCAGTATTTT. The encoded protein is CASSVLAGLAGNTDTQYF. This sequence joins TRBV6-1 and TRBJ2-3; 13 positions match TRBD2. The germline CDR1 and CDR2 sequences are MNHNS and SASEGT. This CDR3 is built from 18 residues. V trimming: 4 bases; J trimming: 2 bases; junction bases outside the gene matches: 9.

This clone was seen only once. This sequence joins TRBV7-2 and TRBJ1-6; D remains unclear. With 6 bases removed from V and 7 bases from J, the gap between germline ends came to 13 bases. Per germline, CDR1 SGHTA and CDR2 FQGNSA. The CDR3 sequence is 14 residues long. As DNA, the CDR3 is TGTGCCAGCAGTCCCACCGTTAGGAATTCACCCCTCCACTTT. Its protein is CASSPTVRNSPLHF.

V and J are TRBV5-1 and TRBJ2-6, with 13 bases fitting TRBD2. The CDR3 contains 20 residues. Germline CDR1 is SGHRS and CDR2 is YFSETQ. V lost 0 bases and J lost 0; bases outside the gene matches: 6. CDR3 DNA: TGCGCCAGCAGCTTGGTAACCGGGACTAGCGGGATCTCTGGGGCCAACGTCCTGACTTTC. Translating it yields CASSLVTGTSGISGANVLTF. Full variable domain (remainder filled in from reference TRBV5-1 and TRBJ2-6): KAGVTQTPRYLIKTRGQQVTLSCSPISGHRSVSWYQQTPGQGLQFLFEYFSETQRNKGNFPGRFSGRQFSNSRSEMNVSTLELGDSALYLCASSLVTGTSGISGANVLTFGAGSRLTVL.

This chain connects TRBV5-4 to TRBJ1-2, with 9 bases that match TRBD1. The CDR3 is made up of 14 amino acids. Germline values: CDR1 SGHNT, CDR2 YYREEE (reference sequence). Losses at the gene ends were 2 bases for V and 8 bases for J; bases not matched to a gene: 7. The chain's CDR3 is CASSFYRGLRGYTF. The CDR3 DNA is TGTGCCAGCAGCTTTTACAGGGGGCTGCGAGGCTACACCTTC. Filled out from reference TRBV5-4 and TRBJ1-2, the complete variable domain reads ETGVTQSPTHLIKTRGQQVTLRCSSQSGHNTVSWYQQALGQGPQFIFQYYREEENGRGNFPPRFSGLQFPNYSSELNVNALELDDSALYLCASSFYRGLRGYTFGSGTRLTVV.

The rearrangement uses TRBV28 and TRBJ1-2, with 10 bases lining up with TRBD1. The CDR3 has 18 residues. Germline V CDR1 and CDR2: MDHEN, SYDVKM. V was clipped by 5 bases and J by 6 bases; unmatched bases: 18. The CDR3 protein is CASSTAWTGGDSGDGYTF. In DNA form, the CDR3 reads TGTGCCAGCAGTACTGCATGGACAGGGGGAGATAGTGGGGATGGCTACACCTTC.

The gene calls are TRBV7-9 and TRBJ2-7, with D perhaps TRBD1 (5 bases). Trimming shortened V by 5 bases and J by 2 bases, and 25 bases separated the two germline ends. CDR3 length: 18 amino acids. CDR1 and CDR2 (germline): SEHNR, FQNEAQ (reference sequence). This chain's CDR3 is CASSDESRRQSSTYEQYF. CDR3 DNA: TGTGCCAGCAGCGATGAGAGCCGCCGACAGAGCAGTACCTACGAGCAGTACTTC.

This rearrangement joins TRBV5-4 to TRBJ2-6; no clear D gene. Germline CDR1 reads SGHNT; CDR2 reads YYREEE (reference sequence). V lost 0 bases and J lost 1, with 5 bases in between. There are 15 residues in the CDR3. CDR3 in amino acids: CASSLGGSGANVLTF. The DNA of the CDR3 is TGTGCCAGCAGCTTGGGGGGATCTGGGGCCAACGTCCTGACTTTC. Based on the CDR3 plus reference TRBV5-4 and TRBJ2-6, the full variable domain is ETGVTQSPTHLIKTRGQQVTLRCSSQSGHNTVSWYQQALGQGPQFIFQYYREEENGRGNFPPRFSGLQFPNYSSELNVNALELDDSALYLCASSLGGSGANVLTFGAGSRLTVL.

In its sample, this clone was seen once. J is TRBJ2-7 and V is TRBV30; weak D call: TRBD2 (5 bases). Per the germline V gene, CDR1 is GTSNPN and CDR2 is SVGIG (reference sequence). The CDR3 is made up of 12 amino acids. The V and J ends lost 0 bases and 6 bases respectively, with 9 bases between them. CDR3 protein: CAWSVLGGEQYF. In DNA, the CDR3 is TGTGCCTGGAGTGTACTTGGAGGCGAGCAGTACTTC.

The chain links TRBV20-1 to TRBJ2-7; D gene unclear. The CDR3 totals 13 residues. Germline-derived CDR1 and CDR2 are DFQATT and SNEGSKA (reference sequence). The V gene lost 3 bases and the J gene lost 1 base, with 10 bases spanning the gap. The CDR3 DNA sequence: TGCAGTGCTAGTTTTGTCCCTTCCTACGAGCAGTACTTC. This codes for CSASFVPSYEQYF.

The chain employs TRBV4-1 and TRBJ1-2; TRBD1 aligns across 9 bases. CDR1 is MGHRA and CDR2 is YSYEKL in the germline V gene. This CDR3 is 15 amino acids long. V dropped 2 bases and J dropped 4; count of bases not matched to a gene: 5. The CDR3 spells CASSQRTGDGYGYTF. The CDR3 region has the DNA TGCGCCAGCAGCCAAAGGACAGGGGATGGCTATGGCTACACCTTC.

The chain carries TRBV5-1 and TRBJ2-4, with 9 bases aligning to TRBD2. Trimming took 1 base from V and 7 from J; bases not matched to a gene: 12. The length of the CDR3 is 17 residues. Per the germline V gene, CDR1 is SGHRS and CDR2 is YFSETQ. CDR3 amino acids: CASSLFLAAGGPNIQYF. In DNA, the CDR3 is TGCGCCAGCAGCTTGTTTTTGGCGGCGGGAGGGCCGAACATTCAGTACTTC.

The chain couples TRBV18 to TRBJ2-7, with 7 nucleotides matching TRBD1. The CDR3 runs 15 residues. Germline CDR1 is KGHSH and CDR2 is LQKENI. With V trimmed by 3 bases and J by 2 bases, 7 bases remained unmatched. CDR3: CASSPRQGAPYEQYF. CDR3 DNA: TGTGCCAGCTCACCTAGACAGGGCGCCCCCTACGAGCAGTACTTC.

The CDR3 DNA follows: TGTGCCAGCAGTATGGGACTAGCGGATGTCTCCTACGAGCAGTACTTC. Translation gives CASSMGLADVSYEQYF. The J gene is TRBJ2-7, the V gene TRBV28, with TRBD2 identical over 11 bases. The ends lost 5 bases at V and 0 bases at J; junction bases unmatched: 6. The CDR3 length is 16 residues. Germline V CDR1 and CDR2: MDHEN, SYDVKM.

This clone has just a few counts. The V call is TRBV14, the J call TRBJ1-2; 7 bases line up with TRBD1. With 2 bases clipped from V and 3 bases from J, the junction kept 6 bases outside the gene matches. Germline loops: CDR1 SGHDN, CDR2 FVKESK. The CDR3 extends over 15 amino acids. Here the CDR3 DNA reads TGTGCCAGCAGCCAAAACAACGACAGGGACTATGGCTACACCTTC. Translated: CASSQNNDRDYGYTF.